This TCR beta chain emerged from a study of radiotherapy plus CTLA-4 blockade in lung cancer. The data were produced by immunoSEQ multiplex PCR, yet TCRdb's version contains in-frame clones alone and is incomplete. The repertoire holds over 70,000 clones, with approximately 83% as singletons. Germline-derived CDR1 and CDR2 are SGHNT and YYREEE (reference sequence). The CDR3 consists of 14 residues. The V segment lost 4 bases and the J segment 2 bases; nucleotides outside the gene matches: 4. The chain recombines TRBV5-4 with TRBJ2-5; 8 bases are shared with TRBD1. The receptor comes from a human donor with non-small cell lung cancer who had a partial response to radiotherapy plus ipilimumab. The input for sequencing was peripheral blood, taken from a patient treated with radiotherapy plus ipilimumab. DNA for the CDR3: TGTGCCAGCAGCAAAGGACAGGGACAAGAGACCCAGTACTTC. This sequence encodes CASSKGQGQETQYF. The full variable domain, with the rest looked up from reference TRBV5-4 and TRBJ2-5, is ETGVTQSPTHLIKTRGQQVTLRCSSQSGHNTVSWYQQALGQGPQFIFQYYREEENGRGNFPPRFSGLQFPNYSSELNVNALELDDSALYLCASSKGQGQETQYFGPGTRLLVL.